This note documents a single TCR beta chain sequence. This clone's antigen is unknown. Within one base of it there is no much larger clone, and no base qualities were kept. V lost 0 bases and J lost 6 bases; the stretch between them is 23 bases long. CDR1 GTSNPN and CDR2 SVGIG were looked up in the germline V gene (reference sequence). Including the terminal cysteine and phenylalanine, the CDR3 comprises 18 residues. The kept DNA is CDR3 alone, 54 bases in frame from the first base. These data are taken from a study of sequential checkpoint blockade in melanoma (dated by TCRdb to about 2019). Broadly, across the study: Using 1:1 randomization, the trial assigned patients either to first-line nivolumab followed by ipilimumab (arm A) or to ipilimumab followed by nivolumab (arm B). Maintenance nivolumab was given following each of the two trial sequences. For about two dozen patients, matched tumor biopsies were obtained before treatment and at week 13, following single-agent nivolumab (arm A) or ipilimumab (arm B). Roughly 82% of the matched tumor biopsy pairs taken before and after treatment were from the same lesion. DNA from roughly 91 pretreatment melanoma tumor samples underwent TCRbeta immunosequencing. Here is what the overall study found, with its caveats: Tumor T-cell fraction and clonality correlated with PD-L1 staining and CD8+ T-cell counts but not with mutational load. Small sample sizes and reduced statistical power limited the within-arm analyses of tumor T-cell fraction. The response-prediction model combining TCR metrics and mutation burden needs validation in larger, independent patient cohorts. Patients with increases in tumor T-cell fraction and clonality by week 13 were approximately 30 times more likely to achieve clinical benefit. In the nivolumab-first arm (arm A), an association was found between pretreatment tumor TIL clonality and response (P = .04).

The treatment or condition label corresponds to: randomized to nivolumab then ipilimumab (arm A) or the reverse (arm B). No trial patient had received prior DNA-damaging chemotherapy. The samples were obtained from melanoma patients enrolled in CheckMate 064, an open-label, randomized phase II trial testing sequential checkpoint blockade. Genomic DNA from formalin-fixed paraffin-embedded (FFPE) tissue samples served as the input for tumor TCR sequencing. The immunoSEQ Assay was used to immunosequence TCRbeta CDR3 regions from genomic DNA. Before high-throughput sequencing, the genomic DNA was amplified using bias-controlled multiplex PCR. The original methods were these. To quantify the absolute abundance of each unique TCRbeta CDR3 region, the sequences were collapsed and filtered. Clonality was defined as 1 minus Pielou's evenness and was calculated using productive rearrangements only. Tumor T-cell fraction was calculated by normalizing TCRbeta template counts to usable DNA, which was estimated from several housekeeping genes. A previously published method was used to identify clones with significantly greater frequencies in on-treatment samples than in baseline samples. TCRdb took this table from immuneACCESS and kept in-frame rearrangements with V and J called. Such tables lack part of the clones; where checked against another copy, unresolved V genes explain under half of the gap, and the rest is unexplained. That table supplies the V and J calls and clone size; D and trimming were determined from the DNA. The sample data list over 4,000 clones, and 24% of these were observed just once. Of the sample, 30% falls within the top ten clones.

This specimen was tumor tissue (inferred from file names), taken from a patient given nivolumab and ipilimumab in sequence. This chain is built from TRBV30 and TRBJ1-4; a confident D gene designation cannot be given. This clonotype originated in a human donor with melanoma. The DNA reads TGTGCCTGGAGTGTACGTCGTGTCAGGCCCTCGTTTTATGAAAAACTGTTTTTT. It codes for CAWSVRRVRPSFYEKLFF.